The TCR beta chain under discussion was sequenced for a study of CD8+CD57+ T cells in acquired aplastic anemia. In the study overall: Sorted cells (CD4+ and CD8+) yielded DNA amounts that averaged approximately 3.1 ug.

This clonotype has a single count. The antigen remains undetermined. The CDR3 is 14 residues long. CDR1 is SGHTS and CDR2 is YDEGEE in the germline V gene. Trimming took 7 bases from V and 8 from J, leaving 21 bases between them. The sequenced patients had an expansion of CD8+CD57+ cells seen by flow cytometry. Using genomic DNA as the template, TCR beta VDJ and CDR3 profiling was carried out. MiXCR was run by TCRdb on the reads, yielding one entry per CDR3 protein. The sample has about 160,000 distinct CDR3 sequences, about 48% seen once. General observations from the study: Between patients and controls, 25 to 30 CD8+ CDR3 sequences were found in common.

Sample: sorted CD4+, CD8+, or CD8+CD57+ T cells (not recorded which) from PBMCs. The J gene is TRBJ1-2, the V gene TRBV5-8, with no clear D. The clonotype originates from a human donor with aplastic anemia. The CDR3 is CASRRRSVVKGYTF. DNA for the CDR3: TGTGCCAGCCGACGACGGTCGGTAGTGAAGGGCTACACCTTC. Complete variable domain (other parts from reference TRBV5-8 and TRBJ1-2): EAGVTQSPTHLIKTRGQQATLRCSPISGHTSVYWYQQALGLGLQFLLWYDEGEERNRGNFPPRFSGRQFPNYSSELNVNALELEDSALYLCASRRRSVVKGYTFGSGTRLTVV.